This T cell receptor (beta chain) is drawn from a study of CD4+ T cells in melanoma. Findings and caveats of the study: CD8+ T cell, macrophage and B cell function reportedly correlated with neoantigen-specific CD4+ T cells. Diverse differentiation states were reported for melanoma neoantigen-specific CD4+ T cells.

CDR1 and CDR2 from the germline V gene are SGHNT and YYREEE (reference sequence). Trimming removed 3 bases from V and 2 bases from J, with 19 bases in between. This CDR3 contains 17 residues. TCRdb's copy holds only in-frame clones and misses some; the assay was immunoSEQ multiplex PCR. The table records around 10,000 clones, approximately 68% of them present only once. This clone was found a few times. The target antigen is unknown. The V and J genes are TRBV5-4 and TRBJ2-3; D is undetermined. Sample: cells from a culture (not recorded whether cultured in vitro). This TCR was recovered from a human donor with melanoma. CDR3 protein: CASSSTSQSSNTDTQYF. CDR3 sequence (DNA): TGTGCCAGCAGCTCGACAAGTCAGTCTTCTAACACAGATACGCAGTATTTT.